The present entry profiles one T cell receptor (beta chain) with its context. Its cognate antigen is unknown. TCRdb's copy holds only in-frame clones and misses some; the assay was immunoSEQ multiplex PCR. The sample lists roughly 70,000 clones; roughly 89% were seen once. V lost 4 bases and J 1 base, leaving 16 bases between the germline ends. CDR1 is SEHNR, CDR2 FQNEAQ, per germline (reference sequence). The CDR3 covers 16 residues. This entry comes from a study of T cell responses to AZD1222 COVID-19 vaccine. Overall study findings and caveats: There were repertoire samples only from the period after the peak T cell response.

Sequenced material: peripheral blood, taken on day 0 of AZD1222 vaccination. This clonotype was obtained from an adult in good health. This chain links TRBV7-9 with TRBJ1-2; D gene uncertain. CDR3 residues: CASSSPETVVNYGYTF. As DNA, the CDR3 is TGTGCCAGCAGCTCACCCGAGACGGTGGTTAACTATGGCTACACCTTC. The full variable domain, with the rest looked up from reference TRBV7-9 and TRBJ1-2, is DTGVSQNPRHKITKRGQNVTFRCDPISEHNRLYWYRQTLGQGPEFLTYFQNEAQLEKSRLLSDRFSAERPKGSFSTLEIQRTEQGDSAMYLCASSSPETVVNYGYTFGSGTRLTVV.